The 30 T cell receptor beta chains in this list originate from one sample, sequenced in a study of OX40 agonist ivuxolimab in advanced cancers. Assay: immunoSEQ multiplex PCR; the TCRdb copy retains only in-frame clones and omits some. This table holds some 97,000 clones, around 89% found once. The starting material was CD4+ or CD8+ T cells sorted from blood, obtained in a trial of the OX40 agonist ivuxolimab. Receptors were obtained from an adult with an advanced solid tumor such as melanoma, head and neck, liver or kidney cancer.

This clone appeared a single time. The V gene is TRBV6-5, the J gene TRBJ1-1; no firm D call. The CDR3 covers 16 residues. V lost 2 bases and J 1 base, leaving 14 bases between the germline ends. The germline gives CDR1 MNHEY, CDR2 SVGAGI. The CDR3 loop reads CASSYGRLKTNTEAFF. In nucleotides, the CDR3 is TGTGCCAGCAGTTACGGCAGATTGAAAACGAACACTGAAGCTTTCTTT.

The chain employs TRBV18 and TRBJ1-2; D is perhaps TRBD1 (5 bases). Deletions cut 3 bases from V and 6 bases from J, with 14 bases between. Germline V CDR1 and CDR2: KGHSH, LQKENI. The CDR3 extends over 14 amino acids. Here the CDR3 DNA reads TGTGCCAGCTCACCGTCTATCGACAGCCATGGCTACACCTTC. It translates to CASSPSIDSHGYTF.

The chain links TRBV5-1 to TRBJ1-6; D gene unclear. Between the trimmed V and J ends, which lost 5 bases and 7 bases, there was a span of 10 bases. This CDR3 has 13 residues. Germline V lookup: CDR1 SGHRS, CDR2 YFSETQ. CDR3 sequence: CASSAKHNSPLHF. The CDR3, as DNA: TGCGCCAGCAGTGCCAAACACAATTCACCCCTCCACTTT.

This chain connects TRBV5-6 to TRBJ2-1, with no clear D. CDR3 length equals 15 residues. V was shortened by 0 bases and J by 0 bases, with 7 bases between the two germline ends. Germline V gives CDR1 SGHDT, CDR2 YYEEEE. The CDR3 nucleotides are TGTGCCAGCAGCTTGGGGGATAGCTCCTACAATGAGCAGTTCTTC. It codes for CASSLGDSSYNEQFF.

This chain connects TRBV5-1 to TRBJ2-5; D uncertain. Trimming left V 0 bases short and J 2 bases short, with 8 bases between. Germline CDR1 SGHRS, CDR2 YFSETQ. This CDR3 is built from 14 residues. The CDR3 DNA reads TGCGCCAGCAGCTTGGAGGGCCCTCAAGAGACCCAGTACTTC. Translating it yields CASSLEGPQETQYF.

The CDR3 sequence: CASRSEGGSYEQYF. The CDR3 DNA sequence: TGTGCCAGCAGGAGTGAGGGAGGCTCCTACGAGCAGTACTTC. The chain is built from TRBV6-5 and TRBJ2-7; the D gene is possibly TRBD2 (6 bases). The V end lost 6 bases, the J end lost 0 bases, and 12 bases lay between the germline ends. The CDR3 contains 14 residues. Germline V gene lookup returns CDR1 MNHEY and CDR2 SVGAGI.

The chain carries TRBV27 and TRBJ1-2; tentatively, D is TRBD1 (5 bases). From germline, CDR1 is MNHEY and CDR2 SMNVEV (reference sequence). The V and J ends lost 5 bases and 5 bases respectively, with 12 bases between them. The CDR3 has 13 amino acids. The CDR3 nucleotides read TGTGCCAGCAGTCCACGGGACGGGTATGGCTACACCTTC. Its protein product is CASSPRDGYGYTF.

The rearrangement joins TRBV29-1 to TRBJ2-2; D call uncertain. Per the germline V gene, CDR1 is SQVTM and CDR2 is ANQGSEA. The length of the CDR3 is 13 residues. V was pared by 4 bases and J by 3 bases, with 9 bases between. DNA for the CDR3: TGCAGCGTTGTTCTAGTGGACACCGGGGAGCTGTTTTTT. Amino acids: CSVVLVDTGELFF.

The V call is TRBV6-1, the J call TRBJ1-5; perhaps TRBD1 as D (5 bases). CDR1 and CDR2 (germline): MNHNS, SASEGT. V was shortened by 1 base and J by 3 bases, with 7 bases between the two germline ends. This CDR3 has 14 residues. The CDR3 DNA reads TGTGCCAGCAGTGAAGGACAGTCCAATCAGCCCCAGCATTTT. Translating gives CASSEGQSNQPQHF.

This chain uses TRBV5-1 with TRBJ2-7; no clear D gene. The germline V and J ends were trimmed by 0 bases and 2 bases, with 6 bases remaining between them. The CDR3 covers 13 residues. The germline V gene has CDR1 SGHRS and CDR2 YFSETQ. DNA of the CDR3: TGCGCCAGCAGCTTGGACCTAACCTACGAGCAGTACTTC. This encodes CASSLDLTYEQYF.

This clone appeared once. Here the CDR3 DNA reads TGTGCCAGCAGCTCAGTTCCAGATACGCAGTATTTT. It codes for CASSSVPDTQYF. The J gene is TRBJ2-3, the V gene TRBV7-2; D unclear. The germline V gene encodes CDR1 SGHTA and CDR2 FQGNSA. V shed 4 bases and J shed 4 bases, with 6 bases lying between them. This CDR3 contains 12 residues.

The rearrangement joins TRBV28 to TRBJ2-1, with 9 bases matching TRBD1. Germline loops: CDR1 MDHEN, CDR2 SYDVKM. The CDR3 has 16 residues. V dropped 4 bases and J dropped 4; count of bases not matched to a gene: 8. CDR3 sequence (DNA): TGTGCCAGCAGTTCAACAGGGGGCTTAAATTACAATGAGCAGTTCTTC. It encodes CASSSTGGLNYNEQFF.

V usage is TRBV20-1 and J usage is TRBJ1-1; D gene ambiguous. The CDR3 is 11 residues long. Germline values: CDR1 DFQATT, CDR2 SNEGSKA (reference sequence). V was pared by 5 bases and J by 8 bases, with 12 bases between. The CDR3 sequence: CSADHMPEAFF. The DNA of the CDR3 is TGCAGTGCTGACCATATGCCAGAAGCTTTCTTT.

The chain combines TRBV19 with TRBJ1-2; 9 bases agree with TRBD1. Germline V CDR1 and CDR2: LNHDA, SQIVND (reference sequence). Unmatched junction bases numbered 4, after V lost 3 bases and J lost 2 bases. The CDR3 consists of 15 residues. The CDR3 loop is CASSISGQGNYGYTF. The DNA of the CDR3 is TGTGCCAGTAGTATCTCTGGACAGGGGAACTATGGCTACACCTTC.

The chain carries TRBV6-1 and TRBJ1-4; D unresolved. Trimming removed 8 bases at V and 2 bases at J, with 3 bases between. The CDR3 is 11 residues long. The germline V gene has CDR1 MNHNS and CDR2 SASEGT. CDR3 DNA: TGTGCCAGCGCTACTAATGAAAAACTGTTTTTT. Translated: CASATNEKLFF.

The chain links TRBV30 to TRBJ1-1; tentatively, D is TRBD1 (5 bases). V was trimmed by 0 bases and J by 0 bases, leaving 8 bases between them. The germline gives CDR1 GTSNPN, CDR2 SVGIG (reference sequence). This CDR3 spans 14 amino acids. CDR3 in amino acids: CAWSVGRVNTEAFF. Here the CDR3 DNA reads TGTGCCTGGAGTGTGGGGCGCGTGAACACTGAAGCTTTCTTT.

CDR3 loop: CASSLGGGGSPNEKLFF. CDR3 DNA sequence: TGCGCCAGCAGCTTGGGAGGTGGGGGCAGCCCCAATGAAAAACTGTTTTTT. The chain links TRBV5-1 to TRBJ1-4; tentatively, D is TRBD1 (6 bases). Trimming took off 0 bases at V and 5 bases at J, with 17 bases between the two ends. The germline CDR1 and CDR2 sequences are SGHRS and YFSETQ. The CDR3 has 17 residues.

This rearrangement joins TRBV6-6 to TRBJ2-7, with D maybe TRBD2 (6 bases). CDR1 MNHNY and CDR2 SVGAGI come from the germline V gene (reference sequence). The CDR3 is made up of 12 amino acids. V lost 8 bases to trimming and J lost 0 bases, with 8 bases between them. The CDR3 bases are TGTGCCAGCGGGCGGGGCTCCTACGAGCAGTACTTC. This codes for CASGRGSYEQYF.

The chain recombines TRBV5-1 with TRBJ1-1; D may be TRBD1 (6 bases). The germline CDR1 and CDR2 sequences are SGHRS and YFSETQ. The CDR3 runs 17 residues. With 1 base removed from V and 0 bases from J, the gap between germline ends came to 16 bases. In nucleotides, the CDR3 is TGCGCCAGCAGCTTGACAGGGATAGGGGGTCTGAACACTGAAGCTTTCTTT. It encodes CASSLTGIGGLNTEAFF.

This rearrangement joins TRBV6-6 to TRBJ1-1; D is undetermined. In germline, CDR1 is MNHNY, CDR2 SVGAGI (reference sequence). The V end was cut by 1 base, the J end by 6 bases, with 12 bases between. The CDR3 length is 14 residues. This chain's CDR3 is CASSYLGSGAEAFF. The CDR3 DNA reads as TGTGCCAGCAGTTACTTGGGGAGCGGGGCTGAAGCTTTCTTT.

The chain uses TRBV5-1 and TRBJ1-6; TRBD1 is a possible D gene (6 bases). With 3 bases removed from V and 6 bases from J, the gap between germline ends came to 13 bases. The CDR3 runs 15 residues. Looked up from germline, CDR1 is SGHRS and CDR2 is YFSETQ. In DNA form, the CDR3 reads TGCGCCAGCAGCTGGGGGACAATTTCTAATTCACCCCTCCACTTT. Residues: CASSWGTISNSPLHF.

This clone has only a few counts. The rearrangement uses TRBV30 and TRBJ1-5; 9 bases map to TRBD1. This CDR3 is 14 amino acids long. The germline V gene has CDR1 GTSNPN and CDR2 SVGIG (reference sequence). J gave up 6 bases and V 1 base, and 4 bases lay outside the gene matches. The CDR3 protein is CAWSGTGDGQPQHF. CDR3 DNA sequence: TGTGCCTGGAGTGGGACAGGGGACGGTCAGCCCCAGCATTTT.

The CDR3: CASSILLMQETQYF. Written as DNA, the CDR3 is TGTGCCAGTAGTATTCTGCTAATGCAAGAGACCCAGTACTTC. The chain joins TRBV19 to TRBJ2-5; D gene ambiguous. There are 14 residues in the CDR3. The germline V and J ends were trimmed by 3 bases and 2 bases, with 10 bases remaining between them. Germline V gives CDR1 LNHDA, CDR2 SQIVND (reference sequence).

The CDR3 DNA sequence: TGTGCCAGCAGCCCACTGGACACGAACACTGAAGCTTTCTTT. It is translated as CASSPLDTNTEAFF. The J gene is TRBJ1-1, the V gene TRBV7-9; TRBD1 is a possible D gene (5 bases). There are 14 residues in the CDR3. Germline V lookup: CDR1 SEHNR, CDR2 FQNEAQ (reference sequence). Trimming removed 5 bases from V and 1 base from J, with 11 bases in between.

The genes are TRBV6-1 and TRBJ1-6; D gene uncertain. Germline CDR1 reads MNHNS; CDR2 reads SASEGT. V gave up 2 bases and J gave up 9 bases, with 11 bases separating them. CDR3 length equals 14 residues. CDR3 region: CASSERFRGSPLHF. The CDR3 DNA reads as TGTGCCAGCAGTGAAAGGTTCCGGGGTTCACCCCTCCACTTT.

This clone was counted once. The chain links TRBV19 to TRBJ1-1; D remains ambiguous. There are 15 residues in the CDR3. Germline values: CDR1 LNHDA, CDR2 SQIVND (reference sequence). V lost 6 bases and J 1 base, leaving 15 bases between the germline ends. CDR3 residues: CASRDPGHPNTEAFF. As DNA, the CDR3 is TGTGCCAGTAGAGATCCGGGCCACCCGAACACTGAAGCTTTCTTT.

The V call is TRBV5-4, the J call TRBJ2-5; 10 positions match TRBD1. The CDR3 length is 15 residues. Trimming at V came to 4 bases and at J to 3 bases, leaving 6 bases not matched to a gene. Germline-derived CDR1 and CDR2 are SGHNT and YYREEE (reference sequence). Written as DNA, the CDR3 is TGTGCCAGCAGCATCGGGACAGGGGCGAAAGAGACCCAGTACTTC. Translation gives CASSIGTGAKETQYF. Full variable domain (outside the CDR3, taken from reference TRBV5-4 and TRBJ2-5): ETGVTQSPTHLIKTRGQQVTLRCSSQSGHNTVSWYQQALGQGPQFIFQYYREEENGRGNFPPRFSGLQFPNYSSELNVNALELDDSALYLCASSIGTGAKETQYFGPGTRLLVL.

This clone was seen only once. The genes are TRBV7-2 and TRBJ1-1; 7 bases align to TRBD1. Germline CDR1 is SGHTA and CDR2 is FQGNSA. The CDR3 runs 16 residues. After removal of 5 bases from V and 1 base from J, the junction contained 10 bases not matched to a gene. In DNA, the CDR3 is TGTGCCAGCAGCCCCCGGACAGGTCTGGGGAACACTGAAGCTTTCTTT. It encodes CASSPRTGLGNTEAFF.

CDR3 nucleotides: TGTGCCAGTAGTATTGGGGGAACGCTAGCCAAAAACATTCAGTACTTC. Translation: CASSIGGTLAKNIQYF. The genes are TRBV19 and TRBJ2-4; D might be TRBD1 or TRBD2, each matching 5 bases. Germline V gene data show CDR1 as LNHDA and CDR2 as SQIVND (reference sequence). Trimming pared 3 bases from V and 0 bases from J, leaving 12 bases between. The CDR3 length is 16 residues. Filled out from reference TRBV19 and TRBJ2-4, the complete variable domain reads DGGITQSPKYLFRKEGQNVTLSCEQNLNHDAMYWYRQDPGQGLRLIYYSQIVNDFQKGDIAEGYSVSREKKESFPLTVTSAQKNPTAFYLCASSIGGTLAKNIQYFGAGTRLSVL.

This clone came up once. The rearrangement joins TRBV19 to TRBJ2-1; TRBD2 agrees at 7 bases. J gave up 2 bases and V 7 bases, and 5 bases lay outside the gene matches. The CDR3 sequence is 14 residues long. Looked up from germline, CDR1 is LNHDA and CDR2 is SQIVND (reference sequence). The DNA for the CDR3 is TGTGCCAGTAAAAAAGGGACTACCTACAATGAGCAGTTCTTC. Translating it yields CASKKGTTYNEQFF.